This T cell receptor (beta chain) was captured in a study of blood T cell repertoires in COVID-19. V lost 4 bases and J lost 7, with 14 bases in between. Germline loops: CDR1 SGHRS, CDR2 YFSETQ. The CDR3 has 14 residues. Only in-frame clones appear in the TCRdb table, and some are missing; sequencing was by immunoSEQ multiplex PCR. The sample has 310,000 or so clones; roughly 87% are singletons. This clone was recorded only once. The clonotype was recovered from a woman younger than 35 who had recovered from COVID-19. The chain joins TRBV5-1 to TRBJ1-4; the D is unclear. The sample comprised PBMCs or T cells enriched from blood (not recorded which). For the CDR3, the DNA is TGCGCCAGCAGCCTAAACACAGCCAGTGAAAAACTGTTTTTT. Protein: CASSLNTASEKLFF.